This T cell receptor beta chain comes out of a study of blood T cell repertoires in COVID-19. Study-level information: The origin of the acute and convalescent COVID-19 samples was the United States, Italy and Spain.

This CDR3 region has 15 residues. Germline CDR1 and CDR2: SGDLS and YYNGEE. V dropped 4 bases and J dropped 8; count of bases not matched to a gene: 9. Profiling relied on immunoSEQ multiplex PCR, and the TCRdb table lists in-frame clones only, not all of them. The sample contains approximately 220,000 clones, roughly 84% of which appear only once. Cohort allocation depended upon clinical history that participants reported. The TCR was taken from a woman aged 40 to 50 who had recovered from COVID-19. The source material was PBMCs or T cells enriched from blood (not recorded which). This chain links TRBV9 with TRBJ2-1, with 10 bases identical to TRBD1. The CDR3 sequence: CASSPGTGVGYEQFF. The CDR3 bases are TGTGCCAGCAGCCCCGGGACAGGGGTGGGTTATGAGCAGTTCTTC.